One and the same sample provided the 21 T cell receptor beta chains below, sequenced in a study of shared clonotypes between healthy human individuals. Profiling relied on immunoSEQ multiplex PCR, and the TCRdb table lists in-frame clones only, not all of them. Among some 1.1 million clones, around 77% were seen once, and the ten largest hold more than 0.85%. The sequencing sample was made of memory CD4+ T cells from PBMCs. Subset: CD45RA-negative fraction. The receptors were gathered from a young man in good health. Some clones in this sample may be carry-over from other donors' samples.

In regard to this clone: Other nucleotide sequences in the sample specify the same CDR3. This chain links TRBV29-1 with TRBJ1-5; TRBD1 is a possible D gene (6 bases). Deletions cut 5 bases from V and 2 bases from J, with 10 bases between. Germline V gene data show CDR1 as SQVTM and CDR2 as ANQGSEA. This CDR3 spans 13 amino acids. CDR3 sequence (DNA): TGCAGCGTTACTTCAGGGGGCAATCAGCCCCAGCATTTT. This translates into CSVTSGGNQPQHF.

The chain combines TRBV2 with TRBJ2-3; no definite D call. Trimming removed 2 bases at V and 2 bases at J, with 11 bases between. The germline gives CDR1 SNHLY, CDR2 FYNNEI. There are 15 residues in the CDR3. The CDR3 reads CASSERVRITDTQYF. The DNA for the CDR3 is TGTGCCAGCAGTGAAAGGGTGCGGATCACAGATACGCAGTATTTT.

The chain employs TRBV4-1 and TRBJ2-7, with 7 bases that match TRBD2. J was trimmed by 0 bases and V by 1 base; bases with no gene match: 6. The CDR3 spans 16 residues. The germline V gene has CDR1 MGHRA and CDR2 YSYEKL. The CDR3 region has the DNA TGCGCCAGCAGCCAAGTAGGCGGGAGTCGCTCCTACGAGCAGTACTTC. Encoded protein: CASSQVGGSRSYEQYF.

This chain joins TRBV2 and TRBJ2-5, with 7 nucleotides matching TRBD1. The end of the DNA aligns better with TRBJ2-7, so the J call may be wrong. This CDR3 spans 14 amino acids. Germline V lookup: CDR1 SNHLY, CDR2 FYNNEI. The CDR3 nucleotides are TGTGCCAGCAGTGGCAGGGGGTCCATCTACGAGCAGTACTTC. It yields the protein CASSGRGSIYEQYF.

The chain recombines TRBV6-5 with TRBJ2-7; D remains ambiguous. Per germline, CDR1 MNHEY and CDR2 SVGAGI. The CDR3 has 14 amino acids. V lost 6 bases, J lost 4 bases, and 16 bases lay in between. For the CDR3, the DNA is TGTGCCAGCAGCGCCGCCCCCGGACCGTACGAGCAGTACTTC. Amino acids: CASSAAPGPYEQYF.

The chain employs TRBV5-4 and TRBJ1-1; D is possibly TRBD1 (5 bases). V dropped 6 bases and J dropped 0 bases, with 12 bases sitting between them. The CDR3 is made up of 14 amino acids. Germline V gives CDR1 SGHNT, CDR2 YYREEE (reference sequence). As DNA, the CDR3 is TGTGCCAGCACCCTCCAGGGCATGAACACTGAAGCTTTCTTT. It specifies CASTLQGMNTEAFF.

This chain links TRBV5-6 with TRBJ1-4, with D unresolved. V was trimmed by 4 bases and J by 3 bases, leaving 7 bases between them. The V gene's germline CDR1 is SGHDT and CDR2 YYEEEE. This CDR3 contains 13 residues. The CDR3 is CASSPEPNEKLFF. DNA for the CDR3: TGTGCCAGCAGCCCGGAGCCTAATGAAAAACTGTTTTTT. Variable domain in full (rest from reference TRBV5-6 and TRBJ1-4): DAGVTQSPTHLIKTRGQQVTLRCSPKSGHDTVSWYQQALGQGPQFIFQYYEEEERQRGNFPDRFSGHQFPNYSSELNVNALLLGDSALYLCASSPEPNEKLFFGSGTQLSVL.

This clone was found a few times. The J gene is TRBJ1-1, the V gene TRBV29-1; a possible D gene is TRBD1 (6 bases). Trimming removed 4 bases from V and 2 bases from J, with 11 bases in between. The CDR3 sequence is 13 residues long. Germline V gene data show CDR1 as SQVTM and CDR2 as ANQGSEA. This CDR3 is CSVVRDINTEAFF. Written as DNA, the CDR3 is TGCAGCGTTGTGCGGGACATCAACACTGAAGCTTTCTTT. The variable domain in full, completed from reference TRBV29-1 and TRBJ1-1, reads SAVISQKPSRDICQRGTSLTIQCQVDSQVTMMFWYRQQPGQSLTLIATANQGSEATYESGFVIDKFPISRPNLTFSTLTVSNMSPEDSSIYLCSVVRDINTEAFFGQGTRLTVV.

With respect to this clone: This may come from a read error, since a much larger clone is one base off. Different DNA sequences within this sample yield the same CDR3. This chain links TRBV6-1 with TRBJ1-3, with D maybe TRBD1 (5 bases). Trimming cost V 3 bases and J 1 base, with 7 bases left between them. The germline V gene encodes CDR1 MNHNS and CDR2 SASEGT. CDR3 length equals 14 residues. The CDR3 DNA reads as TGTGCCAGCAGTGACGGGGGGTCTGGAAACACCATATATTTT. Amino acid sequence: CASSDGGSGNTIYF.

The genes are TRBV10-1 and TRBJ1-1; TRBD1 is a possible D gene (5 bases). The CDR3 has 13 amino acids. The V gene's germline CDR1 is WNHNN and CDR2 SYGVQD (reference sequence). V was trimmed by 4 bases and J by 2 bases, leaving 8 bases between them. CDR3 DNA sequence: TGCGCCAGCAGTGGGACACCCAACACTGAAGCTTTCTTT. Its protein product is CASSGTPNTEAFF.

The chain recombines TRBV15 with TRBJ2-1; 11 bases align to TRBD2. The ends lost 3 bases at V and 6 bases at J; junction bases unmatched: 4. Germline values: CDR1 LNHNV, CDR2 YYDKDF (reference sequence). The CDR3 contains 15 residues. The CDR3 DNA sequence: TGTGCCACCAGCAGGGGACTAGCGGAAGGCAATGAGCAGTTCTTC. This translates into CATSRGLAEGNEQFF.

Only one count was recorded for this clone. The chain employs TRBV18 and TRBJ1-1, with D possibly TRBD1 on 5 matching bases. Trimming removed 4 bases from V and 0 bases from J, with 15 bases in between. Germline V gene lookup returns CDR1 KGHSH and CDR2 LQKENI. The CDR3 contains 16 residues. Here the CDR3 DNA reads TGTGCCAGCTCACTTGGGGGAGGCCGGATGAACACTGAAGCTTTCTTT. It encodes CASSLGGGRMNTEAFF.

The chain is built from TRBV28 and TRBJ1-1, with TRBD1 matching over 11 bases. The CDR3 runs to 15 residues. The germline CDR1 and CDR2 sequences are MDHEN and SYDVKM. Unmatched junction bases numbered 7, after V lost 6 bases and J lost 4 bases. The chain's CDR3 is CASSEGQGAGTEAFF. For the CDR3, the DNA is TGTGCCAGCAGCGAAGGACAGGGGGCAGGCACTGAAGCTTTCTTT.

The V gene is TRBV10-3, the J gene TRBJ1-4, with TRBD1 as a possible D gene (6 bases). Trimming stripped 10 bases from V and 2 bases from J, with 11 bases between. The CDR3 runs 13 residues. Germline CDR1 and CDR2: ENHRY and SYGVKD. The CDR3 loop is CASHRDTNEKLFF. The CDR3 region has the DNA TGTGCCAGCCACAGGGACACTAATGAAAAACTGTTTTTT.

The J gene is TRBJ2-5, the V gene TRBV5-1, with D unresolved. Trimming removed 0 bases from V and 10 bases from J, with 16 bases in between. Germline V gene sequence: CDR1 SGHRS, CDR2 YFSETQ. The CDR3 is 14 amino acids. CDR3 loop: CASSLGLRQEGQYF. Here the CDR3 DNA reads TGCGCCAGCAGCTTGGGGCTTCGTCAGGAAGGCCAGTACTTC.

This chain links TRBV30 with TRBJ1-3; TRBD1 is a possible D gene (5 bases). V was trimmed by 4 bases and J by 0 bases, leaving 13 bases between them. Germline V lookup: CDR1 GTSNPN, CDR2 SVGIG (reference sequence). CDR3 length: 15 residues. The CDR3 region is CAWMRQGPSGNTIYF. The CDR3 DNA reads TGTGCCTGGATGAGGCAGGGCCCCTCTGGAAACACCATATATTTT.

The rearrangement joins TRBV7-2 to TRBJ2-1, with TRBD2 identical over 7 bases. Germline values: CDR1 SGHTA, CDR2 FQGNSA. The CDR3 consists of 12 residues. J lost 15 bases, V lost 4 bases, and 9 bases had no gene match. The chain's CDR3 is CASSSDGLGRFF. CDR3 nucleotides: TGTGCCAGCAGCTCGGACGGACTAGGTAGGTTCTTC.

The V gene is TRBV28, the J gene TRBJ2-1, with 7 nucleotides matching TRBD1. This CDR3 has 16 residues. V was clipped by 1 base and J by 0 bases; unmatched bases: 3. CDR1 is MDHEN and CDR2 is SYDVKM in the germline V gene. The CDR3 sequence is CASSLFTGVSYNEQFF. DNA of the CDR3: TGTGCCAGCAGTTTATTTACAGGGGTCTCCTACAATGAGCAGTTCTTC.

The chain has TRBV27 and TRBJ1-5; no clear D. Trimming took 3 bases from V and 4 from J, leaving 10 bases between them. The V gene's germline CDR1 is MNHEY and CDR2 SMNVEV (reference sequence). The CDR3 runs 14 residues. The CDR3: CASSLLSPNQPQHF. CDR3 in DNA: TGTGCCAGCAGTTTGTTGTCGCCTAATCAGCCCCAGCATTTT.

This chain uses TRBV5-1 with TRBJ2-3, with TRBD2 matching 8 bases. Germline-derived CDR1 and CDR2 are SGHRS and YFSETQ. Germline trimming cut 4 bases from V and 2 bases from J; bases unmatched to any gene: 12. The CDR3 spans 17 residues. CDR3 sequence reads: CASSPSGVAGYTDTQYF. The CDR3 nucleotides are TGCGCCAGCAGCCCATCCGGGGTAGCGGGATACACAGATACGCAGTATTTT.

For the CDR3, the DNA is TGCAGCGCTTGGTGGGGACCCCCGGACGAGCAGTACTTC. Its translation: CSAWWGPPDEQYF. The gene calls are TRBV29-1 and TRBJ2-7; D may correspond to TRBD1 or TRBD2 (5 bases each). The CDR3 spans 13 residues. CDR1 and CDR2 from the germline V gene are SQVTM and ANQGSEA. Trimming left V 7 bases short and J 5 bases short, with 18 bases between.